This T cell receptor (beta chain) was captured by sequencing in a study of T cell repertoires in cytomegalovirus infection. For the study at large: Matching HLA type and CMV infection were both indicated by public TCR beta signatures.

TCRdb recomputed calls from the reads with MiXCR, one row per CDR3 protein. Of hundreds of thousands of distinct CDR3 sequences in the sample, 42% were seen once. The study, taken as a whole, reports: HLA-C-restricted TCR beta clonotypes specific for CMV led the ex vivo response. CMV carriers having the relevant HLA were flagged by cumulative public TCR beta family frequency.

This clonotype was observed a handful of times. Its antigen remains unknown. This TCR came from a human donor in good health (CMV status not recorded). Some clones in this sample may be carry-over from other donors' samples. The sample was cultured PBMCs, taken from culture after CMV antigen stimulation.

The CDR3 DNA reads TGTGCCAGCAGCGAGGGACAGGACTATGGCTACACCTTC. Its translation is CASSEGQDYGYTF. J is TRBJ1-2 and V is TRBV7-2; 8 bases align to TRBD1. This CDR3 comprises 13 residues. With 5 bases clipped from V and 3 bases from J, the junction kept 2 bases outside the gene matches. The V gene's germline CDR1 is SGHTA and CDR2 FQGNSA.